The source of this TCR beta chain is a study of response to subunit inactivated influenza vaccine. There are many counts of this clonotype. The antigen is undetermined. From the RT-PCR reads, TCRdb called clonotypes with MiXCR, one entry per CDR3 protein. Among about 700,000 distinct CDR3 sequences, roughly 14% were seen once, and the ten largest hold around 7%. Study-wide points: The study's authors posited that every seasonal influenza vaccination enlists few new T cells.

The specimen was PBMCs from blood, collected roughly 15 days before vaccination. The receptor's source is a man between 45 and 60 years old who received an inactivated influenza vaccine.

Written as DNA, the CDR3 is TGTGCCAGCAGCTTAGTGGGGGGAAACACCATATATTTT. Residues: CASSLVGGNTIYF. This chain links TRBV7-2 with TRBJ1-3; D ambiguous. The CDR3 is 13 amino acids. The V gene's germline CDR1 is SGHTA and CDR2 FQGNSA. V shed 1 base and J shed 4 bases, with 5 bases lying between them. The complete variable domain, with remaining parts taken from reference TRBV7-2 and TRBJ1-3, reads GAGVSQSPSNKVTEKGKDVELRCDPISGHTALYWYRQSLGQGLEFLIYFQGNSAPDKSGLPSDRFSAERTGGSVSTLTIQRTQQEDSAVYLCASSLVGGNTIYFGEGSWLTVV.